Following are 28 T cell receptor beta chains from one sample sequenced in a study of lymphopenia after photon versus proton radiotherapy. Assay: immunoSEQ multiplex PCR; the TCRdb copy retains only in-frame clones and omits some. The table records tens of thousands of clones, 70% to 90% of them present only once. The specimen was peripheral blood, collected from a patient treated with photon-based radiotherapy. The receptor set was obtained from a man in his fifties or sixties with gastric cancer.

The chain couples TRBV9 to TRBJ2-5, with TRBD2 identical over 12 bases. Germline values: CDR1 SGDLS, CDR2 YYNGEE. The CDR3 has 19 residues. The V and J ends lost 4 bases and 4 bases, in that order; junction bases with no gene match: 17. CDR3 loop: CASSLYGLAGGPPIETQYF. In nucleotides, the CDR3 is TGTGCCAGCAGCCTTTATGGTCTAGCGGGAGGGCCCCCAATAGAGACCCAGTACTTC. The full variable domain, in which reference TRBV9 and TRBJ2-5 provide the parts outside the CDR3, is DSGVTQTPKHLITATGQRVTLRCSPRSGDLSVYWYQQSLDQGLQFLIQYYNGEERAKGNILERFSAQQFPDLHSELNLSSLELGDSALYFCASSLYGLAGGPPIETQYFGPGTRLLVL.

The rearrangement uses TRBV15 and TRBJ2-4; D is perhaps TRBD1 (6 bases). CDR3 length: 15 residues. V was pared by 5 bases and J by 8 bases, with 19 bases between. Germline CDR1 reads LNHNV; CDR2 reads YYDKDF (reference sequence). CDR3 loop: CATSVRSTGWDIQYF. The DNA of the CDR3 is TGTGCCACCAGCGTTCGTTCTACAGGGTGGGACATTCAGTACTTC. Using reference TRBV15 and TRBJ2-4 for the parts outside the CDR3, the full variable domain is DAMVIQNPRYQVTQFGKPVTLSCSQTLNHNVMYWYQQKSSQAPKLLFHYYDKDFNNEADTPDNFQSRRPNTSFCFLDIRSPGLGDTAMYLCATSVRSTGWDIQYFGAGTRLSVL.

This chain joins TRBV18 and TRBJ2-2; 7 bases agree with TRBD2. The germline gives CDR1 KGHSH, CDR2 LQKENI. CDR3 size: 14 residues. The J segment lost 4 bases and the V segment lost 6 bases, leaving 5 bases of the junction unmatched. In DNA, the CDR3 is TGTGCCAGCTCTCCGGGAGGAGGCACCGGGGAGCTGTTTTTT. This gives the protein CASSPGGGTGELFF.

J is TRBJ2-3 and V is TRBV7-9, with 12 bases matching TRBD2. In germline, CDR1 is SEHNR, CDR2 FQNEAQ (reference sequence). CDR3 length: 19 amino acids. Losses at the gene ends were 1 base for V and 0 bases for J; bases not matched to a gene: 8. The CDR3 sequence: CASSLGLAGVWASTDTQYF. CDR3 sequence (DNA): TGTGCCAGCAGCTTAGGACTAGCGGGAGTCTGGGCTAGCACAGATACGCAGTATTTT.

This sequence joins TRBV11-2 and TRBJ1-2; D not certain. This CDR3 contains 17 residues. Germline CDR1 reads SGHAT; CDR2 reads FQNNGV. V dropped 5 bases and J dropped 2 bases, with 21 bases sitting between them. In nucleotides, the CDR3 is TGTGCCAGCAGCCCCCTGGGGTACGGCTTCCCGAACTATGGCTACACCTTC. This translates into CASSPLGYGFPNYGYTF.

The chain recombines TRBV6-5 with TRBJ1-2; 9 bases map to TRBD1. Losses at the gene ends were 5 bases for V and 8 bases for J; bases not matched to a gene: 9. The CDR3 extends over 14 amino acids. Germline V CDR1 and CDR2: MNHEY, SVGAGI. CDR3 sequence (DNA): TGTGCCAGCAGTCAAGAGGGACAGGGCGGCGGCTACACCTTC. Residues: CASSQEGQGGGYTF.

Written as DNA, the CDR3 is TGTGCCAGCAGCCCCCGGGACAGTAGGACAGATACGCAGTATTTT. Translation gives CASSPRDSRTDTQYF. V and J are TRBV7-9 and TRBJ2-3, with 7 bases aligning to TRBD1. CDR1 and CDR2 (germline): SEHNR, FQNEAQ (reference sequence). The J segment lost 3 bases and the V segment lost 5 bases, leaving 8 bases of the junction unmatched. CDR3 length equals 15 residues.

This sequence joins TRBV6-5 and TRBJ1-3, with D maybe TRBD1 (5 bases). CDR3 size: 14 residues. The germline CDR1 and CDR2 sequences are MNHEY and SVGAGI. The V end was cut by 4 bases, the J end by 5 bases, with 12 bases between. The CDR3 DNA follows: TGTGCCAGCAGTTCGATCGGGGCGAGAAACACCATATATTTT. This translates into CASSSIGARNTIYF.

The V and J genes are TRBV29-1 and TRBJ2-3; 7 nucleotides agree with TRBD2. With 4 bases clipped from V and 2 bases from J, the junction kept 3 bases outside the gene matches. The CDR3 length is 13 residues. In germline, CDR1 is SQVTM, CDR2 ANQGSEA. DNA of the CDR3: TGCAGCGTTGCGGGAGGACCCACAGATACGCAGTATTTT. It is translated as CSVAGGPTDTQYF.

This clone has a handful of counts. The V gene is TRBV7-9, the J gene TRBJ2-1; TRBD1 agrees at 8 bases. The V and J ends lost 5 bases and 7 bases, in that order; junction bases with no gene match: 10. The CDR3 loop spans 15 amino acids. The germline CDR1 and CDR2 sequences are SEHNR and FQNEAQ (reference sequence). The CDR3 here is CASSVRDRIMNEQFF. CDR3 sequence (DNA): TGTGCCAGCAGCGTCCGGGACAGGATTATGAATGAGCAGTTCTTC.

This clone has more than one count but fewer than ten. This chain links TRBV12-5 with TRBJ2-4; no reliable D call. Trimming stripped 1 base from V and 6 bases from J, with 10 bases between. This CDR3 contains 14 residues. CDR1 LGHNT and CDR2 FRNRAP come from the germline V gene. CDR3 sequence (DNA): TGTGCTAGTGGTTTGGCCGGCCCCATAAACATTCAGTACTTC. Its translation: CASGLAGPINIQYF.

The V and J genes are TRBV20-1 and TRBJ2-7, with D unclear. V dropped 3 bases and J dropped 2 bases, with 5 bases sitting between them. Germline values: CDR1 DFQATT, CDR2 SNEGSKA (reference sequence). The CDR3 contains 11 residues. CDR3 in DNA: TGCAGTGCTAGGGGCCCCTACGAGCAGTACTTC. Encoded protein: CSARGPYEQYF.

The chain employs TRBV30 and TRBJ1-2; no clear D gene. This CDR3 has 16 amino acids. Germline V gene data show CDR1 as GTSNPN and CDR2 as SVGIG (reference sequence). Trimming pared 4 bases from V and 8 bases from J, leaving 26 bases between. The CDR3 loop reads CAWTSPGPSGIRGYTF. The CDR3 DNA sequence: TGTGCCTGGACCAGCCCCGGCCCGTCGGGTATTCGGGGCTACACCTTC.

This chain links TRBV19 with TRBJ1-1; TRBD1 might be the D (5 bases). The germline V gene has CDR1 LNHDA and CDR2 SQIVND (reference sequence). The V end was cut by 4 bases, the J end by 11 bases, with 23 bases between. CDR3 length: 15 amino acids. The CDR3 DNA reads TGTGCCAGTAGTACCGTGATCCCTCAGGGCCATGAGGCTTTCTTT. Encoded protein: CASSTVIPQGHEAFF.

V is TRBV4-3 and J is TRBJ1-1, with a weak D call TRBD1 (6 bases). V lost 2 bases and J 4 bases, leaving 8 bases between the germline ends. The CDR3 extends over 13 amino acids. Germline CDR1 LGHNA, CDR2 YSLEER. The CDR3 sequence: CASSQTGFTEAFF. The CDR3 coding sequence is TGCGCCAGCAGCCAAACAGGGTTCACTGAAGCTTTCTTT.

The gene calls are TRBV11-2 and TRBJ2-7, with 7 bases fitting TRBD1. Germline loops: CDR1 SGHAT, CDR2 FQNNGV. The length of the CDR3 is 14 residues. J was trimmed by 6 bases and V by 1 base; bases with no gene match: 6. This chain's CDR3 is CASSLVQGRFEQYF. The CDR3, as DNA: TGTGCCAGCAGCTTAGTACAGGGGAGATTCGAGCAGTACTTC.

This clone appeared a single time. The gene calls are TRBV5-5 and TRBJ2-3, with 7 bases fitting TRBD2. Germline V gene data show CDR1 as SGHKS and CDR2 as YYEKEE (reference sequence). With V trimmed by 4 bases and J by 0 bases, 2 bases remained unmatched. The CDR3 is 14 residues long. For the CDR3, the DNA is TGTGCCAGCAGCCTTAGCGGGAGCACAGATACGCAGTATTTT. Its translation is CASSLSGSTDTQYF.

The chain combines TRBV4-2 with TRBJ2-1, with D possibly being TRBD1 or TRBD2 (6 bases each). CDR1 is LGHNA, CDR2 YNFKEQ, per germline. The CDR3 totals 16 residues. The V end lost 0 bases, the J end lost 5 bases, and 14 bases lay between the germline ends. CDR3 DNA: TGTGCCAGCAGCCAAGATCGAGACAGGAGGGACAATGAGCAGTTCTTC. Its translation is CASSQDRDRRDNEQFF.

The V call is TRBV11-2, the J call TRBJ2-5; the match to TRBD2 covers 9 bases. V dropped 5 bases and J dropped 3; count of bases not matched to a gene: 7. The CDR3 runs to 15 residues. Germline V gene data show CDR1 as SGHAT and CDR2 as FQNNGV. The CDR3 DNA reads TGTGCCAGCAGCAGGACTGGCGGGAGGGAAGAGACCCAGTACTTC. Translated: CASSRTGGREETQYF.

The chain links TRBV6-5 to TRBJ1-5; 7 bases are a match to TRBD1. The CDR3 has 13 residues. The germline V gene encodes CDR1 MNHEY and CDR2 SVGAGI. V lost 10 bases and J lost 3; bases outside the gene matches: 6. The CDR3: CATGTEDNQPQHF. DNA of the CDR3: TGTGCCACCGGGACAGAAGACAATCAGCCCCAGCATTTT.

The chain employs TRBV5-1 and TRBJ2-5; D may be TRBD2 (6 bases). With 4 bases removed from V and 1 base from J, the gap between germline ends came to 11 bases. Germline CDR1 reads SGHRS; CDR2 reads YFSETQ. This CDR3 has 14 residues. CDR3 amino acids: CASSALATQETQYF. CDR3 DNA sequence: TGCGCCAGCAGCGCCCTAGCGACCCAAGAGACCCAGTACTTC. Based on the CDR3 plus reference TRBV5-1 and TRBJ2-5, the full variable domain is KAGVTQTPRYLIKTRGQQVTLSCSPISGHRSVSWYQQTPGQGLQFLFEYFSETQRNKGNFPGRFSGRQFSNSRSEMNVSTLELGDSALYLCASSALATQETQYFGPGTRLLVL.

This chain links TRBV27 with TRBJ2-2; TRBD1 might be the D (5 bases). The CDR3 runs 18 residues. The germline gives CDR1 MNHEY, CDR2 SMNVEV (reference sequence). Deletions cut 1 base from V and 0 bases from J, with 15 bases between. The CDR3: CASSLFSGHLANTGELFF. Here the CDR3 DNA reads TGTGCCAGCAGTTTATTTTCAGGGCATCTAGCGAACACCGGGGAGCTGTTTTTT.

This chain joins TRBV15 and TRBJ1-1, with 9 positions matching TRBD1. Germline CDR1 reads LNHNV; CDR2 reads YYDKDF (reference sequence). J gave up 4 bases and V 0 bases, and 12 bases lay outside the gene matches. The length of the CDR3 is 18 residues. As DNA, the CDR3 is TGTGCCACCAGCAGAGAGGGTGTCTTCGACAGGGGGTCCACTGAAGCTTTCTTT. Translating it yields CATSREGVFDRGSTEAFF.

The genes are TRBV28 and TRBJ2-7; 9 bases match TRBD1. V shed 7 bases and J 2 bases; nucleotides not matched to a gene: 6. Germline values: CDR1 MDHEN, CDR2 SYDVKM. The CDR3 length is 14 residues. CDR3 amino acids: CASNNRGPTYEQYF. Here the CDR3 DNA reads TGTGCCAGCAATAACAGGGGGCCAACCTACGAGCAGTACTTC.

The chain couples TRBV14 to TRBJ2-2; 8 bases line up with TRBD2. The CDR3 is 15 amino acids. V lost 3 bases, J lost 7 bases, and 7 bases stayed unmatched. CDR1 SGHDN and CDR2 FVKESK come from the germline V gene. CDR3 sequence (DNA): TGTGCCAGCAGCCAGTTAGCGGGAATTGTCGGGGAGCTGTTTTTT. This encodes CASSQLAGIVGELFF. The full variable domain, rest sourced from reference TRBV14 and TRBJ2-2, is EAGVTQFPSHSVIEKGQTVTLRCDPISGHDNLYWYRRVMGKEIKFLLHFVKESKQDESGMPNNRFLAERTGGTYSTLKVQPAELEDSGVYFCASSQLAGIVGELFFGEGSRLTVL.

Here the CDR3 DNA reads TGCGCCAGCAGCCCTCTACGTGACTCTGGAAACACCATATATTTT. It specifies CASSPLRDSGNTIYF. The chain joins TRBV5-1 to TRBJ1-3, with no clear D. V lost 4 bases and J lost 0, with 11 bases in between. CDR1 SGHRS and CDR2 YFSETQ come from the germline V gene. This CDR3 has 15 amino acids.

CDR3 nucleotides: TGTGCCAGCAGAACCGGGAGAACGGGTTCCTACGAGCAGTACTTC. This encodes CASRTGRTGSYEQYF. The V call is TRBV7-8, the J call TRBJ2-7, with D possibly being TRBD2 (6 bases). The CDR3 covers 15 residues. Germline V gene sequence: CDR1 SGHVS, CDR2 FQNEAQ. The V and J ends lost 6 bases and 1 base respectively, with 16 bases between them.

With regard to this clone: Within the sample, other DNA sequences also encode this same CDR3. The DNA of the CDR3 is TGTGCCAGCAGTTTACGGCCGGAGACCTATGGCTACACCTTC. Protein sequence: CASSLRPETYGYTF. The rearrangement uses TRBV28 and TRBJ1-2; D remains ambiguous. Germline V gene lookup returns CDR1 MDHEN and CDR2 SYDVKM. The CDR3 consists of 14 residues. V dropped 2 bases and J dropped 4 bases, with 11 bases sitting between them.